This T cell receptor (beta chain) was recorded in a study of shared clonotypes between healthy human individuals. Terminally differentiated effector memory CD45RA+ cells were excluded by CCR7 positive selection of CD45RO-negative cells. Notes on this clone: Its target is unknown.

CDR1 is SGHRS, CDR2 YFSETQ, per germline. After removal of 5 bases from V and 3 bases from J, the junction contained 9 bases not matched to a gene. This CDR3 contains 16 residues. Whole-study findings and limits: It was anticipated that sequencing depth would influence how many clonotypes donors shared.

Sequencing used immunoSEQ multiplex PCR; TCRdb keeps in-frame clones, though not all of them. The table shows about 870,000 clones, with over 90% occurring only once. What was sequenced was naive CD8+ T cells sorted from blood. The rearrangement links TRBV5-1 to TRBJ1-5; TRBD1 matches at 9 bases. The TCR sequence derives from a man aged 25-45 years in good health. The chain's CDR3 is CASRLGDRENNQPQHF. CDR3 nucleotides: TGCGCCAGCAGGCTGGGGGACAGGGAAAACAATCAGCCCCAGCATTTT.